Listed below are T cell receptor beta chains from one sample, sequenced in a study of T-cell reconstitution after alpha-beta-depleted transplantation in children. TCRdb re-derived calls from the PCR reads in MiXCR, one entry per CDR3 protein. The repertoire includes roughly 100,000 distinct CDR3 sequences, about 6.8% of them detected once, and about a sixth sits in the top ten. The material sequenced was PBMCs, taken before TCRalphabeta/CD19-depleted stem cell transplant. The source of these receptors is a boy aged 2 to 9 with acute lymphoblastic leukemia, due to receive a stem cell transplant. CDR3s include the opening cysteine and the closing phenylalanine or tryptophan. D genes are given only for firm matches. Rows give clone size only sometimes, using once, few, many, or a class for an expanded clone.

clone_size	v_call	d_call	j_call	cdr3_aa	cdr3_nt
few	TRBV5-1	-	TRBJ1-1	CASSSAAPRNTEAFF	TGCGCCAGCAGCTCCGCGGCCCCGCGGAACACTGAAGCTTTCTTT
many	TRBV20-1	-	TRBJ1-4	CSARQGSANEKLFF	TGCAGTGCTAGGCAGGGTTCGGCTAATGAAAAACTGTTTTTT
many	TRBV5-1	-	TRBJ1-1	CASSFKQGGPEAFF	TGCGCCAGCAGCTTCAAACAGGGTGGCCCTGAAGCTTTCTTT
many	TRBV2	-	TRBJ2-7	CANFDGQYYEQYF	TGTGCCAACTTTGATGGCCAGTACTACGAGCAGTACTTC
many	TRBV5-6	-	TRBJ2-7	CASSLEDGVRYEQYF	TGTGCCAGCAGCTTGGAGGACGGTGTCCGCTACGAGCAGTACTTC
many	TRBV20-1	TRBD2	TRBJ2-1	CSALTSGDYNEQFF	TGCAGTGCTCTTACTAGCGGGGACTACAATGAGCAGTTCTTC
few	TRBV7-8	-	TRBJ1-1	CASSLTSAQAEAFF	TGTGCCAGCAGCTTAACGTCAGCGCAGGCTGAAGCTTTCTTT
many	TRBV9	-	TRBJ2-5	CASNNEGGPGTQETQYF	TGTGCCAGCAACAACGAGGGGGGGCCGGGGACCCAAGAGACCCAGTACTTC
many	TRBV20-1	-	TRBJ2-5	CSARDLRWETQYF	TGCAGTGCTAGAGATCTGCGGTGGGAGACCCAGTACTTC
few	TRBV18	-	TRBJ1-6	CASSRTENSPLHF	TGTGCCAGCTCCCGGACAGAAAATTCACCCCTCCACTTT
many	TRBV29-1	-	TRBJ2-7	CSARRGNGVYEQYF	TGCAGCGCCAGGAGGGGCAACGGGGTCTACGAGCAGTACTTC
many	TRBV20-1	TRBD1	TRBJ1-1	CSARGDRDYEAFF	TGCAGTGCTAGGGGGGACAGGGATTATGAGGCTTTCTTT
few	TRBV5-1	-	TRBJ2-3	CASSLAEDTQYF	TGCGCCAGCAGCTTGGCCGAAGATACGCAGTATTTT
-	TRBV2	-	TRBJ1-4	CASSRLGVREKLFF	TGTGCCAGCAGTCGTCTCGGGGTTAGGGAAAAACTGTTTTTT
few	TRBV7-3	-	TRBJ1-1	CASSPRTVQGTEAFF	TGTGCCAGCAGCCCCCGGACAGTCCAAGGCACTGAAGCTTTCTTT
many	TRBV20-1	TRBD1	TRBJ1-5	CSAREGQGDIQPQHF	TGCAGTGCTAGAGAGGGACAGGGGGACATTCAGCCCCAGCATTTT
few	TRBV6-1	-	TRBJ1-6	CAIRLNTDWETLHF	TGTGCCATCAGGCTCAACACGGACTGGGAGACCCTCCACTTT
-	TRBV12-3/TRBV12-4	-	TRBJ1-6	CASSLGSGGLYPLHF	TGTGCCAGCAGTTTAGGCTCGGGGGGGCTTTATCCCCTCCACTTT
many	TRBV4-1	TRBD2	TRBJ2-1	CASSQVDMGLAGHNEQFF	TGCGCCAGCAGCCAAGTTGATATGGGGCTAGCGGGGCACAATGAGCAGTTCTTC
-	TRBV2	TRBD1	TRBJ2-5	CASPSTGGKRETQYF	TGTGCCAGCCCTTCAACAGGGGGCAAGCGAGAGACCCAGTACTTC
many	TRBV12-3/TRBV12-4	-	TRBJ2-7	CASSLIKSSQWNSYEQYF	TGTGCCAGCAGTTTAATAAAGTCTAGCCAGTGGAACTCCTACGAGCAGTACTTC
few	TRBV20-1	-	TRBJ2-7	CSAIRDTSYEQYF	TGCAGTGCTATTCGGGACACCTCCTACGAGCAGTACTTC
-	TRBV12-3/TRBV12-4	-	TRBJ1-5	CASSAGVWEPQHF	TGTGCCAGCAGTGCAGGGGTTTGGGAGCCCCAGCATTTT
-	TRBV6-2/TRBV6-3	-	TRBJ2-5	CASSYSMEGETQYF	TGTGCCAGCAGTTACTCAATGGAGGGGGAGACCCAGTACTTC
-	TRBV5-4	TRBD2	TRBJ2-1	CASSGMGLAKNEQFF	TGTGCCAGCAGCGGAATGGGACTAGCCAAAAATGAGCAGTTCTTC
few	TRBV6-5	-	TRBJ1-6	CASSYSDSRGSPLHF	TGTGCCAGCAGTTACTCGGACTCCCGGGGCTCACCCCTCCACTTT
many	TRBV6-1	-	TRBJ2-1	CASSEEEGGVYNEQFF	TGTGCCAGCAGTGAAGAGGAGGGTGGGGTCTACAATGAGCAGTTCTTC
-	TRBV21-1	-	TRBJ2-1	CASSKGGESSYNEQFF	TGTGCCAGCAGCAAAGGAGGGGAAAGCTCCTACAATGAGCAGTTCTTC
few	TRBV5-6	-	TRBJ2-7	CASSLRWNSYEQYF	TGTGCCAGCAGCTTGAGGTGGAACTCCTACGAGCAGTACTTC
many	TRBV5-1	-	TRBJ2-1	CASSPGTAELNEQFF	TGCGCCAGCAGCCCCGGGACGGCCGAGCTCAATGAGCAGTTCTTC
-	TRBV7-2	TRBD2	TRBJ2-7	CASSLAGTSTHVQYF	TGTGCCAGCAGCTTAGCCGGGACTAGCACCCACGTGCAGTACTTC
few	TRBV25-1	-	TRBJ1-5	CASSEFGGNQPQHF	TGTGCCAGCAGTGAATTCGGAGGCAATCAGCCCCAGCATTTT
few	TRBV29-1	-	TRBJ2-1	CSGERGFYNEQFF	TGCAGCGGCGAACGGGGCTTTTACAATGAGCAGTTCTTC
-	TRBV5-1	-	TRBJ2-2	CASSLDWGDRNTGELFF	TGCGCCAGCAGCTTGGACTGGGGGGACAGGAACACCGGGGAGCTGTTTTTT
many	TRBV24-1	TRBD2	TRBJ2-1	CATSGSGGANEQFF	TGTGCCACCAGTGGGAGCGGGGGGGCGAATGAGCAGTTCTTC
few	TRBV20-1	-	TRBJ2-3	CSASRGDTQYF	TGCAGTGCTTCCCGGGGGGATACGCAGTATTTT
many	TRBV5-1	TRBD2	TRBJ2-1	CASSLSGGGYNEQFF	TGCGCCAGCAGCCTTAGCGGGGGGGGATACAATGAGCAGTTCTTC
-	TRBV2	TRBD1	TRBJ2-5	CASSEGDRRGTQYF	TGTGCCAGCAGTGAGGGGGACAGGCGAGGGACCCAGTACTTC
few	TRBV7-2	-	TRBJ2-7	CASSVGAGGFYEQYF	TGTGCCAGCAGCGTAGGTGCAGGGGGGTTCTACGAGCAGTACTTC
many	TRBV2	TRBD1	TRBJ2-3	CASSVDRGHSTDTQYF	TGTGCCAGCAGTGTCGACAGGGGGCATAGCACAGATACGCAGTATTTT
many	TRBV5-1	TRBD2	TRBJ2-1	CASSPGLAVRINEQFF	TGCGCCAGCAGCCCCGGACTAGCGGTTAGGATAAATGAGCAGTTCTTC
many	TRBV3-1	-	TRBJ2-1	CASSQDGQGGGNEQFF	TGTGCCAGCAGCCAAGATGGCCAGGGGGGAGGCAATGAGCAGTTCTTC
-	TRBV6-6	-	TRBJ2-5	CASKDVETQYF	TGTGCCAGCAAAGACGTGGAGACCCAGTACTTC
many	TRBV20-1	TRBD1	TRBJ2-2	CSANPGGPRTGELFF	TGCAGTGCTAACCCAGGGGGCCCGAGAACCGGGGAGCTGTTTTTT
-	TRBV5-1	TRBD2	TRBJ2-1	CASSSCTGGNEQFF	TGCGCCAGCAGCTCCTGCACCGGGGGGAATGAGCAGTTCTTC
many	TRBV28	-	TRBJ2-7	CASEGQTYEQYF	TGTGCCAGCGAGGGGCAGACCTACGAGCAGTACTTC
-	TRBV15	TRBD2	TRBJ2-7	CATGTSGSGYEQYF	TGTGCCACTGGGACTAGCGGGAGTGGCTACGAGCAGTACTTC
-	TRBV27	-	TRBJ2-7	CASSSRRGGSPEQYF	TGTGCCAGCAGTTCCCGTAGAGGGGGATCCCCCGAGCAGTACTTC
-	TRBV7-6	-	TRBJ2-5	CASSLAQQETQYF	TGTGCCAGCAGCTTAGCTCAACAAGAGACCCAGTACTTC